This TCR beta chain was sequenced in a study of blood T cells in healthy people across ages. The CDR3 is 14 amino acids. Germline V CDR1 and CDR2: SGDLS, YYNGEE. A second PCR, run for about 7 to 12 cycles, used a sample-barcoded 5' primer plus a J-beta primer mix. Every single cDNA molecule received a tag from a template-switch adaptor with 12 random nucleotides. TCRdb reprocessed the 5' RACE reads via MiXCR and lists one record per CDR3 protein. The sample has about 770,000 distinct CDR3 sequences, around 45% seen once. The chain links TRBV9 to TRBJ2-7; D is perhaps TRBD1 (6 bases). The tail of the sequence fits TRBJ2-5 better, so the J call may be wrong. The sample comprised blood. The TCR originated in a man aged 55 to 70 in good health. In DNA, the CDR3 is TGTGCCAGCAGCGTATTAGGGGGACAAGAGACCCAGTACTTC. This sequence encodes CASSVLGGQETQYF.